Listed below are T cell receptor beta chains from one sample, sequenced in a study of cytomegalovirus exposure and HLA in healthy donors. Clones were read by immunoSEQ multiplex PCR, and TCRdb kept only the in-frame ones, dropping some. Here the sample spans 150,000 to 200,000 clones, about 80% being singletons. Sample: PBMCs. The receptors were sampled from a woman aged 18-29 years in good health and CMV-seropositive. CDR3s include the opening cysteine and the closing phenylalanine or tryptophan. The D gene is left open where the match is weak. Not all rows give a size; the values are once, few, many and, for expanded clones, a class.

clone size: .; V gene: TRBV29-1; D gene: TRBD1; J gene: TRBJ1-1; CDR3 protein: CSASGGVTEAFF; CDR3 DNA: TGCAGCGCATCAGGGGGCGTTACTGAAGCTTTCTTT
clone size: .; V gene: TRBV28; D gene: .; J gene: TRBJ1-1; CDR3 protein: CASSWGGGWENTEAFF; CDR3 DNA: TGTGCCAGCAGTTGGGGTGGGGGGTGGGAAAACACTGAAGCTTTCTTT
clone size: few; V gene: TRBV15; D gene: TRBD1; J gene: TRBJ1-1; CDR3 protein: CATSSHFGTGGPEAFF; CDR3 DNA: TGTGCCACCAGCAGTCACTTCGGGACAGGTGGCCCTGAAGCTTTCTTT
clone size: .; V gene: TRBV10-3; D gene: TRBD2; J gene: TRBJ2-1; CDR3 protein: CAINNLAGEDNEQFF; CDR3 DNA: TGTGCCATCAATAACCTAGCGGGGGAGGACAATGAGCAGTTCTTC
clone size: .; V gene: TRBV27; D gene: TRBD1; J gene: TRBJ1-4; CDR3 protein: CASSFRPSRTGDEKLFF; CDR3 DNA: TGTGCCAGCAGTTTTAGGCCCTCCCGGACAGGGGATGAAAAACTGTTTTTT
clone size: .; V gene: TRBV7-9; D gene: .; J gene: TRBJ1-1; CDR3 protein: CASSLRGSEAFF; CDR3 DNA: TGTGCCAGCAGCTTACGGGGGAGTGAAGCTTTCTTT
clone size: .; V gene: TRBV9; D gene: TRBD2; J gene: TRBJ2-3; CDR3 protein: CASSISGGAPADTQYF; CDR3 DNA: TGTGCCAGCAGCATTAGCGGGGGGGCCCCGGCAGATACGCAGTATTTT
clone size: .; V gene: TRBV11-1; D gene: TRBD1; J gene: TRBJ2-1; CDR3 protein: CASSPGQGEYNEQFF; CDR3 DNA: TGTGCCAGCAGCCCGGGACAGGGGGAGTACAATGAGCAGTTCTTC
clone size: .; V gene: TRBV4-2; D gene: TRBD1; J gene: TRBJ2-2; CDR3 protein: CASSQKTGYTGELFF; CDR3 DNA: TGTGCCAGCAGCCAAAAGACAGGGTACACCGGGGAGCTGTTTTTT
clone size: .; V gene: TRBV4-1; D gene: .; J gene: TRBJ2-7; CDR3 protein: CASSQTPGQGQYEQYF; CDR3 DNA: TGCGCCAGCAGCCAGACTCCGGGACAAGGTCAATACGAGCAGTACTTC
clone size: .; V gene: TRBV7-6; D gene: TRBD1; J gene: TRBJ2-1; CDR3 protein: CASSHTGASNEQFF; CDR3 DNA: TGTGCCAGCAGTCACACAGGGGCAAGTAATGAGCAGTTCTTC
clone size: .; V gene: TRBV2; D gene: TRBD1; J gene: TRBJ2-2; CDR3 protein: CASSEPRQGLRTGELFF; CDR3 DNA: TGTGCCAGCAGTGAACCAAGACAGGGGCTAAGGACCGGGGAGCTGTTTTTT
clone size: .; V gene: TRBV2; D gene: .; J gene: TRBJ2-3; CDR3 protein: CASSGPLSSYTQYF; CDR3 DNA: TGTGCCAGCAGTGGTCCGTTGTCTAGTTATACGCAGTATTTT
clone size: .; V gene: TRBV18; D gene: TRBD1; J gene: TRBJ2-1; CDR3 protein: CASSPPVGQGRYSEQFF; CDR3 DNA: TGTGCCAGCTCACCACCGGTGGGACAGGGAAGGTATAGTGAGCAGTTCTTC
clone size: once; V gene: TRBV7-9; D gene: TRBD2; J gene: TRBJ2-3; CDR3 protein: CASSLGLAGAKDTQYF; CDR3 DNA: TGTGCCAGCAGCTTAGGACTAGCGGGGGCTAAAGATACGCAGTATTTT
clone size: .; V gene: TRBV28; D gene: TRBD2; J gene: TRBJ2-7; CDR3 protein: CASSVLSGRAYEQYF; CDR3 DNA: TGTGCCAGCAGCGTTCTGAGCGGGAGGGCCTACGAGCAGTACTTC
clone size: .; V gene: TRBV6-4; D gene: .; J gene: TRBJ1-2; CDR3 protein: CASGRRGTPYGYTF; CDR3 DNA: TGTGCCAGCGGCCGAAGGGGGACACCCTATGGCTACACCTTC
clone size: .; V gene: TRBV5-4; D gene: .; J gene: TRBJ1-1; CDR3 protein: CAINRENTEAFF; CDR3 DNA: TGTGCCATCAACAGGGAGAACACTGAAGCTTTCTTT
clone size: .; V gene: TRBV9; D gene: .; J gene: TRBJ2-1; CDR3 protein: CASSVDGGSYNEQFF; CDR3 DNA: TGTGCCAGCAGCGTAGACGGGGGCTCCTACAATGAGCAGTTCTTC